What follows is one T cell receptor (beta chain) and its context. This entry belongs to a study of identical twins. V was shortened by 4 bases and J by 0 bases, with 6 bases between the two germline ends. Germline V CDR1 and CDR2: SGHAT, FQNNGV. The CDR3 loop spans 13 amino acids. TCRdb itself ran the 5' RACE reads through MiXCR, one entry per CDR3 protein. The sample records some 320,000 distinct CDR3 sequences, approximately 13% being singletons. The same sample was also used in a study of yellow fever vaccine responses in identical twins.

The specimen sequenced was CD8+ T cells sorted from blood. The V and J genes are TRBV11-2 and TRBJ1-1; no clear D. This sequence was found in a woman aged 18-29 years in good health. DNA for the CDR3: TGTGCCAGCAGCTCCCCCTTGAACACTGAAGCTTTCTTT. Its translation is CASSSPLNTEAFF.